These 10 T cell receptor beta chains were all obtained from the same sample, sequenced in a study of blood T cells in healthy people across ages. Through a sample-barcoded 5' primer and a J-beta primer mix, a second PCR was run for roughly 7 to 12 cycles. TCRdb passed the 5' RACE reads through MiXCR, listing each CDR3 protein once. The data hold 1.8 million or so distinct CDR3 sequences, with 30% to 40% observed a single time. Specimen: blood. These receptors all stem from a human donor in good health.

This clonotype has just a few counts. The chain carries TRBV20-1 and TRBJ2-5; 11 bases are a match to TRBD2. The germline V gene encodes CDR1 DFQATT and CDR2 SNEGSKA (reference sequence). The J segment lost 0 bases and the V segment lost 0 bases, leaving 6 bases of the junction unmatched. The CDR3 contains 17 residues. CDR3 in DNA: TGCAGTGCTAGAGATCGTCGGACTAGCGGGTACCAAGAGACCCAGTACTTC. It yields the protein CSARDRRTSGYQETQYF.

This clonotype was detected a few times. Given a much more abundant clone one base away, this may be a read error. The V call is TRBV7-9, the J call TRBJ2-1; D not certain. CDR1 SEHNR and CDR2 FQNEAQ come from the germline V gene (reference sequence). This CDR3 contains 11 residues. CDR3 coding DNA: TGTTCCAGCAGCCTTTCTCAAATGCAGTTCTTC. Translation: CSSSLSQMQFF.

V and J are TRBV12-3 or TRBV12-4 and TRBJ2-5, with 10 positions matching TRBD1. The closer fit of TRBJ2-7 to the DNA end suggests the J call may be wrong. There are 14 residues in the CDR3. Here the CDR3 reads CASSFGTGAYEQYV. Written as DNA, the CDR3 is TGTGCCAGCAGTTTTGGGACAGGGGCCTACGAGCAGTACGTC.

The CDR3 DNA reads as TGTGCCAGCAGCCCCTCGGCGGGTAGGGTGCAGGGCTACACCTTC. It codes for CASSPSAGRVQGYTF. V and J are TRBV7-2 and TRBJ1-2; no definite D call. The germline V and J ends were trimmed by 5 bases and 8 bases, with 21 bases remaining between them. The CDR3 is 15 residues long. The V gene's germline CDR1 is SGHTA and CDR2 FQGNSA. Full variable domain (missing parts from reference TRBV7-2 and TRBJ1-2): GAGVSQSPSNKVTEKGKDVELRCDPISGHTALYWYRQSLGQGLEFLIYFQGNSAPDKSGLPSDRFSAERTGGSVSTLTIQRTQQEDSAVYLCASSPSAGRVQGYTFGSGTRLTVV.

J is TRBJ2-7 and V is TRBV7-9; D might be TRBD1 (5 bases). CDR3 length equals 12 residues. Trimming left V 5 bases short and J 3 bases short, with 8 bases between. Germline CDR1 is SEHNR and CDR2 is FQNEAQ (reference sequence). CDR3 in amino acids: CASSMTDYEQYF. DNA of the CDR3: TGTGCCAGCAGCATGACAGACTACGAGCAGTACTTC.

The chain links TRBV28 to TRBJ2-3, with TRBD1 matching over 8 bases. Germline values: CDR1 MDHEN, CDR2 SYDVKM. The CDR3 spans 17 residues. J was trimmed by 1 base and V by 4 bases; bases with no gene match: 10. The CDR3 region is CASSSPGQGGGTDTQYF. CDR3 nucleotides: TGTGCCAGCAGTTCCCCCGGACAGGGAGGTGGCACAGATACGCAGTATTTT.

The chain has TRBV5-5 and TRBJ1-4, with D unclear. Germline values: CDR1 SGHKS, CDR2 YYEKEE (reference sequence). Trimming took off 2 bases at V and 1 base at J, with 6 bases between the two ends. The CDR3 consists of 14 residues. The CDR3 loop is CASSFFLTNEKLFF. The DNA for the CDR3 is TGTGCCAGCAGCTTTTTCCTAACTAATGAAAAACTGTTTTTT.

DNA for the CDR3: TGCAGTGCTAGAGATCCTTTTAGGGACCACTCCCGGGAGGAGACCCAGTACTTC. It is translated as CSARDPFRDHSREETQYF. The chain carries TRBV20-1 and TRBJ2-5; tentative D call: TRBD2 (6 bases). CDR1 DFQATT and CDR2 SNEGSKA come from the germline V gene (reference sequence). This CDR3 comprises 18 residues. Trimming pared 0 bases from V and 5 bases from J, leaving 25 bases between.

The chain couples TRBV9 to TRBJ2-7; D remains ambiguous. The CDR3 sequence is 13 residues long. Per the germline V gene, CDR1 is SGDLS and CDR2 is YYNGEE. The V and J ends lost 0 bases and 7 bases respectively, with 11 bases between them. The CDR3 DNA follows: TGTGCCAGCAGCGTAGTCTTATCGGATGAGCAGTACTTC. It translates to CASSVVLSDEQYF.

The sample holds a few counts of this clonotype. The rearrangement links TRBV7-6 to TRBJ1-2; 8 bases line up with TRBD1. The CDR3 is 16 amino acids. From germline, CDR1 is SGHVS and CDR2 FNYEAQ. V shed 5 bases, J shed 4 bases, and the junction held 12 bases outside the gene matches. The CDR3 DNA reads TGTGCCAGCAGCCCCAGGACAGGGCCCGGATTCTATGGCTACACCTTC. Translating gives CASSPRTGPGFYGYTF.